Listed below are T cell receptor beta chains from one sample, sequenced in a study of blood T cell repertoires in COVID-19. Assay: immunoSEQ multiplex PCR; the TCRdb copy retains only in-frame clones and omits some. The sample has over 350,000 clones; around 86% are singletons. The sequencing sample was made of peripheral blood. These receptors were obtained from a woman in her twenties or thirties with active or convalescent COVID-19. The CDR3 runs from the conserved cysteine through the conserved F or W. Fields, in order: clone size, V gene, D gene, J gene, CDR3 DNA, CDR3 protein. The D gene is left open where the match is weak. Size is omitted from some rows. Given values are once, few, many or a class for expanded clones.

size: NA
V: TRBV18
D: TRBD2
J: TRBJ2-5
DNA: TGTGCCAGCTCATCGACTAGCGGGGGGGGAGAGACCCAGTACTTC
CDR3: CASSSTSGGGETQYF

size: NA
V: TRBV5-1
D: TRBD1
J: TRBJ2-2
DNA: TGCGCCAGCGAGGAGACAGGGACCACCGGGGAGCTGTTTTTT
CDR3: CASEETGTTGELFF

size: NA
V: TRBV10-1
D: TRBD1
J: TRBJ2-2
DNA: TGCGCCAGCAGTACCGGACAGGGTGGTGTTTTAGTATGGGACACCGGGGAGCTGTTTTTT
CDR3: CASSTGQGGVLVWDTGELFF

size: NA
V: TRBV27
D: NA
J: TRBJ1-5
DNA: TGTGCCAGCAGTACCAGGGGTTGGCAGCCCCAGCATTTT
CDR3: CASSTRGWQPQHF

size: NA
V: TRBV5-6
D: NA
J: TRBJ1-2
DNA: TGTGCCAGCAGCTTGGATATTGCGTACTATGGCTACACCTTC
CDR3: CASSLDIAYYGYTF

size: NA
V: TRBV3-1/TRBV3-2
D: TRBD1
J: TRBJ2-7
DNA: TGTGCCAGCAGCCAGGGGACAGGGATCTACGAGCAGTACTTC
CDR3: CASSQGTGIYEQYF

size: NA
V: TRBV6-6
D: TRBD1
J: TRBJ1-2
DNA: TGTGCCAGCAGCCCGGGAGGGGGCGGCTATGGCTACACCTTC
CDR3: CASSPGGGGYGYTF

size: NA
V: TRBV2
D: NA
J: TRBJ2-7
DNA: TGTGCCAGCAAAAAGGAGGGAACAGTGGTCGAGCAGTACTTC
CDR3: CASKKEGTVVEQYF

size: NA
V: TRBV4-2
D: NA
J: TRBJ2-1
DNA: TGTGCCAGCGGGAGAGGCCAGCGCTTTGAGGGGGGGGAGCAGTTCTTC
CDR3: CASGRGQRFEGGEQFF

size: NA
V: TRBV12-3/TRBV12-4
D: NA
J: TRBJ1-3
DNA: TGTGCCAGCAGTTTATCAGGGTACACCATATATTTT
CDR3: CASSLSGYTIYF

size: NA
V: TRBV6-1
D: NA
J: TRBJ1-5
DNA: TGTGCCAGCAGTGAACAGAAAACCGCCGGGGGGTCGTGGCCCCAGCATTTT
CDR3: CASSEQKTAGGSWPQHF

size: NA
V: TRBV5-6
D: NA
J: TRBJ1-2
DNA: TGTGCCAGCAGCTTACCAGGGAACTATGGCTACACCTTC
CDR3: CASSLPGNYGYTF

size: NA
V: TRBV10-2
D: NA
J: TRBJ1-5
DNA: TGCGCCAGCAGTGAGTTACTTCAGCCCCAGCATTTT
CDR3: CASSELLQPQHF

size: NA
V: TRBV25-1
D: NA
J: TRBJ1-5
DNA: TGTGCCAGCAGTGAAACCGGGTTTGATAGCAATCAGCCCCAGCATTTT
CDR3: CASSETGFDSNQPQHF

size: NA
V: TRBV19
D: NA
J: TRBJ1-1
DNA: TGTGCCAGTAGTTATGGGGCAGAAAACACTGAAGCTTTCTTT
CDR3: CASSYGAENTEAFF

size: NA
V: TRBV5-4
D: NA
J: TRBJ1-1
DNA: TGTGCCAGCAGCTTGGAGGAGGGTCTGAACACTGAAGCTTTCTTT
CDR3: CASSLEEGLNTEAFF

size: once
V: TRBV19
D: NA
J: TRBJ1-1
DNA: TGTGCCAGTATGGGCAGGTCGAACACTGAAGCTTTCTTT
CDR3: CASMGRSNTEAFF

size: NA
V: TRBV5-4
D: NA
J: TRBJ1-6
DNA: TGTGCCAGCAGCTTTGCGGGGGGATTAGGTACTTCACCCCTCCACTTT
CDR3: CASSFAGGLGTSPLHF

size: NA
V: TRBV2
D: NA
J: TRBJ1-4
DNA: TGTGCCACAAGCCAGGGTACCCCGACTAATGAAAAACTGTTTTTT
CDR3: CATSQGTPTNEKLFF

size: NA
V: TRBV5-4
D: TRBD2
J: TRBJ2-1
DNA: TGTGCCAGCAGCGCGACTAGCGGTCTATACAATGAGCAGTTCTTC
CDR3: CASSATSGLYNEQFF

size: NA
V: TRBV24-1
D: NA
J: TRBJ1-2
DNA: TGTGCCACCAGTGGGACAGCGTTCTCGGGCTACACCTTC
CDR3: CATSGTAFSGYTF

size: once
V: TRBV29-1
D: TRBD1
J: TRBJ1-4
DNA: TGCAGCGTCTTGACAGGGGGCGAAAAACTGTTTTTT
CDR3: CSVLTGGEKLFF

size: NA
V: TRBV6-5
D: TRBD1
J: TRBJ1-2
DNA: TGTGCCAGCACCAGGGGGCAGACCAACTATGGCTACACCTTC
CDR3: CASTRGQTNYGYTF

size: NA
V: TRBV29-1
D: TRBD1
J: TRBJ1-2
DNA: TGCAGCGTTCTACAGGGGGCCTGGGGCTACACCTTC
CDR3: CSVLQGAWGYTF

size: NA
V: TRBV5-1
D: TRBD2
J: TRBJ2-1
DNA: TGCGCCAGCAGCTTGGCTAGCGGGAGTTTGTATGAGCAGTTCTTC
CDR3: CASSLASGSLYEQFF

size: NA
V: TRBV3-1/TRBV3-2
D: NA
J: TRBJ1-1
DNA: TGTGCCAGCAGCAGTCGTGCAGGGAACTTCCCTGAAGCTTTCTTT
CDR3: CASSSRAGNFPEAFF

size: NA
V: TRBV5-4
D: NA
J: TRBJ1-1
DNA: TGTGCCAGCACCCCGCACATCAGGGCAGGGATGAACACTGAAGCTTTCTTT
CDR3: CASTPHIRAGMNTEAFF